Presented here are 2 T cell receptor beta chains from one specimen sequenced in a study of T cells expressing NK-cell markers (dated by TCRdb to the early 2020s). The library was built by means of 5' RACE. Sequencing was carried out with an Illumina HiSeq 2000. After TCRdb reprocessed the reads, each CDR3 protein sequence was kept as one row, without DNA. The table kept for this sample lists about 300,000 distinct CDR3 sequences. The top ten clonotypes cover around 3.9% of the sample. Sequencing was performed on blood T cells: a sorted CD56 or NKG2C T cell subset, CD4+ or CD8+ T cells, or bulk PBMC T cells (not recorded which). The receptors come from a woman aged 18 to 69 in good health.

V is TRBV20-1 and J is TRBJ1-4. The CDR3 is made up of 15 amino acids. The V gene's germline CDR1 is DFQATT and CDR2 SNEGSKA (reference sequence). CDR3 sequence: CSARDLSATNEKLFF.

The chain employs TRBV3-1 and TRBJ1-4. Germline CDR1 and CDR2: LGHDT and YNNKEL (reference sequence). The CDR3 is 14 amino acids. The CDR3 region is CASSWRESNEKLFF. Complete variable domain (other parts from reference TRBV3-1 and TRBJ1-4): DTAVSQTPKYLVTQMGNDKSIKCEQNLGHDTMYWYKQDSKKFLKIMFSYNNKELIINETVPNRFSPKSPDKAHLNLHINSLELGDSAVYFCASSWRESNEKLFFGSGTQLSVL.